This paragraph reports one TCR beta chain. The antigen is unknown. These data originate in a study of cytomegalovirus exposure and HLA in healthy donors. Points from the study as a whole: TCR sequences were mostly rare, though some public TCRs occurred in many donors. Upon later analysis, HLA-associated TCR beta chains proved more clonally expanded than other, equally common chains.

In the PCR, 60 Vbeta and 13 Jbeta primers were used. Generated by immunoSEQ multiplex PCR, the TCRdb table keeps only in-frame clones and is missing some. The sample includes 200,000 or so clones, roughly four fifths of them seen just once. V dropped 4 bases and J dropped 4; count of bases not matched to a gene: 9. Germline CDR1 reads SGHRS; CDR2 reads YFSETQ. The CDR3 extends over 15 amino acids. Unrecorded immune exposure was likely among donors, who were nominally healthy when sampled. This clonotype was obtained from a woman aged 18 to 35 in good health and CMV-seropositive. Sequenced sample: PBMCs. The gene calls are TRBV5-1 and TRBJ2-5, with 8 bases that match TRBD2. CDR3 sequence (DNA): TGCGCCAGCAGCCCGGGCCTCGGGGGGGGAGAGACCCAGTACTTC. It is translated as CASSPGLGGGETQYF. The full variable domain, rest sourced from reference TRBV5-1 and TRBJ2-5, is KAGVTQTPRYLIKTRGQQVTLSCSPISGHRSVSWYQQTPGQGLQFLFEYFSETQRNKGNFPGRFSGRQFSNSRSEMNVSTLELGDSALYLCASSPGLGGGETQYFGPGTRLLVL.